The entry that follows covers one TCR beta chain sequence. Its specific antigen is unknown. Base qualities are missing; no much larger clone stands one base away. This record comes from a study of control samples from healthy donors and cancer patients (dated by TCRdb to about 2020). The CDR3 spans 11 residues, from the cysteine through the phenylalanine. Left in the record is the CDR3 DNA by itself, 33 bases read in frame from the first base. CDR1 SGHTS and CDR2 YDEGEE were looked up in the germline V gene. A distance of 2 bases separates the germline ends of V and J, which lose 0 bases and 6 bases respectively. The protocol used for the library was the immunoSEQ multiplex PCR assay. TCRdb provides this immuneACCESS table in a form limited to in-frame rearrangements. Some clones are lacking; in checked studies, under half of them reflect an unresolved V gene, and why the rest are absent is not known. Present in this sample are under 100,000 clones, less than 90% of which were seen just once. The ten most abundant clones make up about 8.6% of the sample.

This receptor chain uses TRBV5-8 and TRBJ2-3; the D gene is unclear. This receptor was taken from a woman aged 50 to 60 with colorectal cancer. Sequences were obtained from PBMCs. In nucleotides, the sequence is TGTGCCAGCAGCTTGGGTGATACGCAGTATTTT. Its protein is CASSLGDTQYF.